This T cell receptor (beta chain) was recovered during a study of T-cell memory formation after mild COVID-19. Background on the study: Most TCR clusters belonged to a single donor.

The CDR3 runs 14 residues. V dropped 5 bases and J dropped 4; count of bases not matched to a gene: 6. Germline values: CDR1 SGHTA, CDR2 FQGNSA. TCRdb redid the calling of the 5' RACE reads with MiXCR, one entry per CDR3 protein. The table has 350,000 to 500,000 distinct CDR3 sequences, roughly 18% seen once. There are many counts of this clonotype. What it binds is unknown. Study findings and constraints: Within pre-infection memory, some responding clones were found, suggesting cross-reactive memory joined.

The sequence derives from a man younger than 30 who had mild COVID-19 (a few samples of this study predate the infection). Cell type and time point are not known. This chain joins TRBV7-2 and TRBJ2-5; 8 positions agree with TRBD1. Sequencing was performed on PBMCs or a T cell subset sorted from them (not recorded which). CDR3 sequence: CASSRQGAGETQYF. CDR3 nucleotide sequence: TGTGCCAGCAGCCGCCAGGGGGCGGGAGAGACCCAGTACTTC.